The clone carrying this T cell receptor beta chain has ten or more counts. The antigen remains unidentified. Researchers made TCR cDNA using 5'RACE template switching, and this step added a universal primer site and UMIs. TCRdb redid the calling of the 5' RACE reads with MiXCR, one entry per CDR3 protein. The sample lists around 310,000 distinct CDR3 sequences; around 3.6% were seen once. The data stem from a study of T cells after yellow fever vaccination. V lost 3 bases, J lost 4 bases, and 13 bases lay in between. CDR1 is SGHTA, CDR2 FQGNSA, per germline. There are 14 residues in the CDR3. Study outcomes and limitations: Among all clonotypes, a small share was observed in both CD4 and CD8 compartments. Most clones from primary vaccination were detected again post-booster (96% CD4, 88% CD8). When the response was secondary, it was weaker but reached its peak faster, day 5 versus 15.

The material was PBMCs, obtained on the day of the yellow fever booster vaccination. This chain joins TRBV7-2 and TRBJ2-7; TRBD1 is a possible D gene (6 bases). This receptor was taken from a young man who received the YFV17D yellow fever vaccine. This CDR3 reads CASSFRQVGYEQYF. For the CDR3, the DNA is TGTGCCAGCAGCTTCCGACAGGTTGGTTACGAGCAGTACTTC.